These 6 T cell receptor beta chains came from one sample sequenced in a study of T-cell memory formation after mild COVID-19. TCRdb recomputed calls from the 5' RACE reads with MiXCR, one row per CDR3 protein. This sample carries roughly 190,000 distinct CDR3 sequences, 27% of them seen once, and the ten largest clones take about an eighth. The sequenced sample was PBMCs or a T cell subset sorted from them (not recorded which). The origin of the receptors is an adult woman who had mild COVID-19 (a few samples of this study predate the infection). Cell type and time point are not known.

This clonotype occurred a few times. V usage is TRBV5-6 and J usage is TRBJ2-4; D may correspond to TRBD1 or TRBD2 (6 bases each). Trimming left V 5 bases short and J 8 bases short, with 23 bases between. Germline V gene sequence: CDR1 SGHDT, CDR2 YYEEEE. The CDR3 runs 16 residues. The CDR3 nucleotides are TGTGCCAGCAGTTCTGCTGGGGGGACACACGGGTACATTCAGTACTTC. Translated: CASSSAGGTHGYIQYF.

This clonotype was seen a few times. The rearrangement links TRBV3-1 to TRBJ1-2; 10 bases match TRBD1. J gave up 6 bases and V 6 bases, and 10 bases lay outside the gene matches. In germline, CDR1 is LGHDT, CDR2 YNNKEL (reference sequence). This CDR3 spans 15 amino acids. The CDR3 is CASRKTGGDVNGYTF. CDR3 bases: TGTGCCAGCAGGAAGACAGGGGGCGATGTCAATGGCTACACCTTC.

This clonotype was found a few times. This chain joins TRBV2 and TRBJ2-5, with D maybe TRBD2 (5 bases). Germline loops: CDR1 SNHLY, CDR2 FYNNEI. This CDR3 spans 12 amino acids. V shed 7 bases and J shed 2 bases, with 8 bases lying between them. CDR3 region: CASNAGQETQYF. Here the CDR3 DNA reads TGTGCCAGCAATGCGGGTCAAGAGACCCAGTACTTC.

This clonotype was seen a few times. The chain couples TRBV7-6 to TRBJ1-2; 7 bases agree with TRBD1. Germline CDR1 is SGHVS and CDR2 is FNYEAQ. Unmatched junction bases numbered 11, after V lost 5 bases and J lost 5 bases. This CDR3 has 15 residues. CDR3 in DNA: TGTGCCAGCAGCCCTATGCCGGGACAGCGGTATGGCTACACCTTC. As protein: CASSPMPGQRYGYTF.

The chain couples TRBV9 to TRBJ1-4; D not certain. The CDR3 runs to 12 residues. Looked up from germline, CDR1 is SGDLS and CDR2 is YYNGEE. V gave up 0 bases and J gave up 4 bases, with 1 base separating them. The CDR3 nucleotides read TGTGCCAGCAGCGTAGATAATGAAAAACTGTTTTTT. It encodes CASSVDNEKLFF.

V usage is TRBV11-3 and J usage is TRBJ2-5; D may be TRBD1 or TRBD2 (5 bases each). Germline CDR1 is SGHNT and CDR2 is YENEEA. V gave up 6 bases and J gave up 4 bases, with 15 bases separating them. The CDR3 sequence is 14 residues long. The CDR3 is CASSFGGTSETQYF. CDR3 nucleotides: TGTGCCAGCAGTTTTGGGGGAACCTCAGAGACCCAGTACTTC.